Below, one TCR beta chain is given with its context. This sample is drawn from a study of blood T cell repertoires in COVID-19. At the level of the study: Material from acute and convalescent COVID-19 was sourced from the United States, Italy and Spain. Nucleic acid was either cDNA or gDNA, and it came from T cells, B-cell-depleted T cells, or PBMCs.

Under the authors' procedure: Nucleated cell number was recorded as an estimate derived from reference gene primer amplification. This table comes from immunoSEQ multiplex PCR, and its TCRdb copy is limited to in-frame clones, with some not included. V and J calls and clone size are copied from that table; D and trimming were computed from the DNA. The repertoire holds 250,000 or so clones, around 84% seen once, with approximately 3.5% in the top ten. CDR1 LGHDT and CDR2 YNNKEL come from the germline V gene (reference sequence). Deletions cut 1 base from V and 7 bases from J, with 10 bases between. This CDR3 is built from 13 residues.

The chain is built from TRBV3-1 (or the pseudogene TRBV3-2) and TRBJ1-1; no reliable D call. Sequencing was carried out using peripheral blood. This clonotype originated in a woman aged 18-29 years with acute or convalescent COVID-19. The CDR3 DNA follows: TGTGCCAGCAGCCAAGGGAGAAGCGTTGAAGCTTTCTTT. This translates into CASSQGRSVEAFF.